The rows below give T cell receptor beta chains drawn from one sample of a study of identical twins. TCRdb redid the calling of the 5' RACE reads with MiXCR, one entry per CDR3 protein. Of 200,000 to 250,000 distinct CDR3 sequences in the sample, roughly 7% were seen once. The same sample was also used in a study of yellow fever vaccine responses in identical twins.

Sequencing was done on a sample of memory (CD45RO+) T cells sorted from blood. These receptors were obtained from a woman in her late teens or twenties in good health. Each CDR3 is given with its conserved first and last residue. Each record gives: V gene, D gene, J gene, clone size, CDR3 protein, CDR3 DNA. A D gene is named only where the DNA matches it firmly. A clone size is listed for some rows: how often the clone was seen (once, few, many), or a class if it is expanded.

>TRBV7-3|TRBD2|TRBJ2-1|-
CASSPAGDEQFF
TGTGCCAGCAGCCCGGCGGGGGATGAGCAGTTCTTC
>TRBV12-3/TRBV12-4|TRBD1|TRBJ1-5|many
CASGTGGSNQPQHF
TGTGCCAGCGGGACAGGGGGTTCAAATCAGCCCCAGCATTTT
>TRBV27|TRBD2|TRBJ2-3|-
CASTPWEVVLAALNTDTQYF
TGTGCCAGCACCCCCTGGGAGGTTGTGCTAGCGGCGTTAAACACAGATACGCAGTATTTT
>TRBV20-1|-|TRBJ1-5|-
CSASPGGLTYGGSNQPQHF
TGCAGTGCTAGTCCTGGCGGCTTAACCTACGGGGGTAGCAATCAGCCCCAGCATTTT
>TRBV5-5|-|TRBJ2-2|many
CASSLYESGKNTGELFF
TGTGCCAGCAGCTTGTACGAGTCGGGGAAGAACACCGGGGAGCTGTTTTTT
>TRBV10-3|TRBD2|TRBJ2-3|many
CAISESTLSGRTPSYTDTQYF
TGTGCCATCAGTGAGTCGACTCTTAGCGGGAGAACCCCGTCATACACAGATACGCAGTATTTT
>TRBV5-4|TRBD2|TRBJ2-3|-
CASSFSSGMRPDTQYF
TGTGCCAGCAGCTTTTCTAGCGGGATGAGACCAGATACGCAGTATTTT
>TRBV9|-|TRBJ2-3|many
CASSVRGTADTQYF
TGTGCCAGCAGCGTCCGGGGTACGGCAGATACGCAGTATTTT
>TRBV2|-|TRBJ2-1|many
CASSSGVRTGEQFF
TGTGCCAGCAGTTCGGGAGTAAGGACAGGTGAGCAGTTCTTC
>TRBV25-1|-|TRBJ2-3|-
CASTGGTRGKGYGDTQYF
TGTGCCAGCACTGGGGGGACAAGGGGCAAAGGTTACGGCGATACGCAGTATTTT
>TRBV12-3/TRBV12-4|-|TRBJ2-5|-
CASVLRGKPAQETQYF
TGTGCCAGCGTACTACGGGGGAAACCAGCCCAAGAGACCCAGTACTTC
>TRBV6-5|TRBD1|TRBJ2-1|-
CASRYIQGSWDEQFF
TGTGCCAGCAGGTATATACAGGGGTCCTGGGATGAGCAGTTCTTC
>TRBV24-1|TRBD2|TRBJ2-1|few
CATSDLLLAGATYNEQFF
TGTGCCACCAGTGATTTGTTACTAGCGGGAGCCACCTACAATGAGCAGTTCTTC
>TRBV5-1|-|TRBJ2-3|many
CASSTKVPDTQYF
TGCGCCAGCAGCACCAAAGTCCCAGATACGCAGTATTTT
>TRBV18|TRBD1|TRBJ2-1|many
CASSLDRGPYNEQFF
TGTGCCAGCAGCTTAGACAGGGGGCCCTACAATGAGCAGTTCTTC
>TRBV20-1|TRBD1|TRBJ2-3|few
CSAPGQVTDTQYF
TGCAGTGCTCCGGGACAGGTCACAGATACGCAGTATTTT
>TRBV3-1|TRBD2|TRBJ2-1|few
CASSQAGAGGNNEQFF
TGTGCCAGCAGCCAAGCGGGAGCGGGAGGCAACAATGAGCAGTTCTTC
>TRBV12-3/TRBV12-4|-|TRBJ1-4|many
CASSFWQGGEKLFF
TGTGCCAGCAGTTTTTGGCAGGGAGGTGAAAAACTGTTTTTT
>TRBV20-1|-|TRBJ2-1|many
CSAIGGETSYNEQFF
TGCAGTGCTATTGGCGGAGAGACCTCCTACAATGAGCAGTTCTTC
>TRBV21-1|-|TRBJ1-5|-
CASSKADRGGSNQPQHF
TGTGCCAGCAGCAAAGCGGACAGGGGCGGAAGCAATCAGCCCCAGCATTTT
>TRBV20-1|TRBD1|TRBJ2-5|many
CSALPGQEETQYF
TGCAGTGCCCTTCCGGGACAGGAAGAGACCCAGTACTTC
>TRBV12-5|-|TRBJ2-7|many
CASQLSYEQYF
TGTGCTAGCCAGTTGTCCTACGAGCAGTACTTC
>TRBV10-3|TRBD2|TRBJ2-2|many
CAISEERGATGELFF
TGTGCCATCAGTGAGGAGCGGGGGGCGACCGGGGAGCTGTTTTTT
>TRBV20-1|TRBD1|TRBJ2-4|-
CSARGTPAGQGNIQYF
TGCAGTGCTAGAGGCACACCCGCGGGACAGGGTAACATTCAGTACTTC
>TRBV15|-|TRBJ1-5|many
CATSRGADQPQHF
TGTGCCACCAGCAGAGGGGCGGATCAGCCCCAGCATTTT
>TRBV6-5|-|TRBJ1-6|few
CASSYSMGGSPLHF
TGTGCCAGCAGTTACTCGATGGGGGGTTCACCCCTCCACTTT
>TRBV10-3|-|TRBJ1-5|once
CAISESSGMGQPQHF
TGTGCCATCAGTGAAAGTTCAGGGATGGGTCAGCCCCAGCATTTT
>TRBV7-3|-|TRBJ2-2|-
CASSLNPGVGYTGELFF
TGTGCCAGCAGCTTAAATCCCGGGGTGGGCTACACCGGGGAGCTGTTTTTT
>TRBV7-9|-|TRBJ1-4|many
CASSPGRPNEKLFF
TGTGCCAGCAGCCCAGGGCGCCCAAATGAAAAACTGTTTTTT
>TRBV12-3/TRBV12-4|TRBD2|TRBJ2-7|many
CASREGGSPSEQYF
TGTGCCAGTCGAGAGGGCGGGAGTCCCTCCGAGCAGTACTTC
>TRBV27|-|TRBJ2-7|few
CATRGGIYEQYF
TGTGCCACCAGGGGGGGGATCTACGAGCAGTACTTC
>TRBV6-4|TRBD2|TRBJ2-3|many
CASSESSGGQDTQYF
TGTGCCAGCAGTGAGTCCTCGGGGGGGCAAGATACGCAGTATTTT
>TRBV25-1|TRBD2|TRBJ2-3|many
CASSDPGLGMTDTQYF
TGTGCCAGCAGTGACCCGGGACTAGGGATGACAGATACGCAGTATTTT
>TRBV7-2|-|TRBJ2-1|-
CASSLSFNSYNEQFF
TGTGCCAGCAGCCTGAGCTTCAACTCCTACAATGAGCAGTTCTTC
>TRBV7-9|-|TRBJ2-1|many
CASPLVPGHSSYNEQFF
TGTGCCAGCCCCTTAGTTCCAGGACACTCCTCCTACAATGAGCAGTTCTTC
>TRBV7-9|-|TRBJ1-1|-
CASSPRGAVDTEAFF
TGTGCCAGCAGCCCTAGGGGGGCCGTTGACACTGAAGCTTTCTTT
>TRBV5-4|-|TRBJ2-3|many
CASSTQKQGGDTQYF
TGTGCCAGCAGCACACAAAAACAGGGTGGAGATACGCAGTATTTT
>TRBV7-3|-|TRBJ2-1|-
CALQNRTEYNEQFF
TGTGCCCTCCAAAATAGAACAGAGTACAATGAGCAGTTCTTC